The clone carrying this T cell receptor beta chain was seen more than once but under ten times. Antigen unknown. This entry is derived from a study of T-cell memory formation after mild COVID-19. Study findings and constraints: Clones that contracted from day 15 to 85 were balanced CD4/CD8, while later expanders leaned CD4+. CD4+ contracting clones were mainly CM and EM; CD8+ ones, EMRA. Unconfirmed was the SARS-CoV-2 specificity of second-wave clones that peaked on day 37.

CDR1 SGHTA and CDR2 FQGNSA come from the germline V gene. The CDR3 is 14 amino acids. J gave up 0 bases and V 7 bases, and 2 bases lay outside the gene matches. UMIs and sample barcodes were carried by the TCR alpha and TCR beta cDNA libraries that 5'RACE produced using constant-segment primers. MiXCR, applied by TCRdb to the 5' RACE reads, yields one record per CDR3 protein. The sample holds around 340,000 distinct CDR3 sequences, approximately 13% seen once. The gene calls are TRBV7-2 and TRBJ2-7, with TRBD2 identical over 11 bases. This clonotype was obtained from a man aged 18 to 30 who had mild COVID-19 (a few samples of this study predate the infection). Cell type and time point are not known. The specimen was PBMCs or a T cell subset sorted from them (not recorded which). The CDR3 DNA reads TGTGCCAGCACCGGGACTAGCGGCTCCTACGAGCAGTACTTC. This gives the protein CASTGTSGSYEQYF.